This TCR beta chain was sequenced during a study of beta chain features in type 1 diabetes. Whole-study findings and limits: Type 1 diabetes patients had VDJ junctions that carried fewer insertions and more deletions. Among patients with Type 1 diabetes, TCRB CDR3s were moderately but significantly shorter in every one of the four CD4+ subsets.

On this clone itself: Its antigen remains unidentified.

cDNA synthesis used the whole RNA isolate, giving expressed TCRB sequences. Regulatory, naive and central memory T cell samples averaged approximately 3.4 million reads. Method: immunoSEQ multiplex PCR; TCRdb's copy keeps in-frame clones and lacks some. The data contain 330,000 or so clones, around an eighth of them singletons. The sequenced sample was naive CD4+ T cells from blood. The source of this sequence is a young woman with type 1 diabetes.

CDR3 DNA sequence: TGTGCCAGCAGCTTAGGTAGCGGGGAACAAGAGACCCAGTACTTC. It is translated as CASSLGSGEQETQYF. This chain connects TRBV11-2 to TRBJ2-5; 8 bases are a match to TRBD2. Germline assignment: CDR1 SGHAT and CDR2 FQNNGV. This CDR3 is 15 amino acids long. Unmatched junction bases numbered 3, after V lost 1 base and J lost 2 bases.